The subject of this entry is one T cell receptor beta chain. This clone was observed many times. The antigen this receptor binds is unknown. There are no base qualities to consult, and no much larger clone falls within one base. This record comes from a study of metastatic and nonmetastatic thyroid tumors (dated by TCRdb to between 2020 and 2021). About the full investigation: The researchers compared repertoires between peripheral blood samples and tumor or nodule tissue samples from patients with malignant or benign thyroid disease.

Paper-wide results and their limitations: TCR beta diversity was reported as significantly higher in malignant tumors than in benign nodules, in both blood and tumor samples.

The CDR3 spans 14 residues, from the cysteine through the phenylalanine. Only CDR3 DNA remains: 42 bases, in frame from the first base. For CDR1 and CDR2, the germline V gene (reference sequence) lists LGHDT and YNNKEL. The V end gives up 3 bases and the J end 5 bases, leaving 6 bases in the junction not matched to a gene. Before undergoing thyroid surgery, none of the patients had been given any kind of treatment. Using T-cell receptor beta sequencing, the researchers looked back retrospectively at clinical samples from patients, gathered between about 2012 and 2019. Library preparation used PCR. The listed sequencing device is Illumina HiSeq 4000. High-throughput sequencing was used to profile the TCR beta-chain CDR3 region of each patient. The source study handled its data this way. CDR3 differences across clinicopathological groups were used to build a classifier for discriminating distant-metastatic papillary thyroid cancer patients. The Shannon index was used to measure repertoire diversity, and the Morisita-Horn index was used to measure how similar tumor and blood repertoires were. Using fastp trimming at Q25 and MiXCR clonotype assembly, TCRdb reanalyzed the public sequencing data and kept in-frame beta chains. The authors' filters were not applied to this entry. Here the sample has tens of thousands of clones; about 4.3% occur a single time. The top ten hold approximately 9.5% of the sample.

The sequence links TRBV3-1 to TRBJ2-7; 8 central bases correspond to TRBD2. The material sequenced was blood. This TCR derives from a female donor with papillary thyroid cancer or a benign thyroid nodule (not recorded which). Some clones in this sample may be carry-over from other donors' samples. This receptor has the CDR3 CASSQAGGRNEQYF. The sequenced DNA: TGTGCCAGCAGCCAGGCGGGAGGAAGGAACGAGCAGTACTTC.